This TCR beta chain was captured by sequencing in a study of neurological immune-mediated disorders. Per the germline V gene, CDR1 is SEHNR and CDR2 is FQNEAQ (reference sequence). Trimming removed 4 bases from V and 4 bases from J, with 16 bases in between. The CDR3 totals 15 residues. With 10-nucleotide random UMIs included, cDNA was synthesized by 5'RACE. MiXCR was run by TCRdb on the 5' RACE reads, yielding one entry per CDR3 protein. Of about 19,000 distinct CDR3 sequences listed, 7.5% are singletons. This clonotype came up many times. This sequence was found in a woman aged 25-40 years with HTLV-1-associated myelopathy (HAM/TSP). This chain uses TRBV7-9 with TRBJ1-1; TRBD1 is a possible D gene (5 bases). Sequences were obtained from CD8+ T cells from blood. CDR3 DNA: TGTGCCAGCAGCTATGGAGAGGCAGGGTTCACTGAAGCTTTCTTT. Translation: CASSYGEAGFTEAFF.